Listed below are T cell receptor beta chains from one sample, sequenced in a study of cytomegalovirus exposure and HLA in healthy donors. The protocol was immunoSEQ multiplex PCR, while the TCRdb copy is restricted to in-frame clones and leaves out a portion. The sample records some 91,000 clones, 78% being singletons. The sample was PBMCs. The receptor set was obtained from an older woman in good health and CMV-seronegative. Both conserved end residues are part of each CDR3. Size values are once, few and many counts, or a class for expanded clones, and some rows have none.

J gene | V gene | clone size | CDR3 protein
TRBJ1-1 | TRBV30 | - | CAWSVRSDKEDTEAFF
TRBJ2-3 | TRBV6-5 | - | CASSYQGGAGDTQYF
TRBJ1-3 | TRBV18 | - | CASSPMDIWAGNTIYF
TRBJ1-3 | TRBV14 | - | CASRAPEGSWDTIYF
TRBJ2-3 | TRBV10-2 | - | CASSEFTGVITDTQYF
TRBJ2-6 | TRBV15 | few | CATSRVASGANVLTF
TRBJ2-2 | TRBV4-3 | once | CASSPPGGDRFSLSYTGELFF
TRBJ2-5 | TRBV4-3 | - | CASSQDPRGEETQYF
TRBJ2-3 | TRBV7-2 | few | CASSLAAGERTQYF
TRBJ1-2 | TRBV5-6 | once | CASRLTGGWRGYTF
TRBJ2-1 | TRBV7-9 | - | CASSLGGGPQFF
TRBJ1-4 | TRBV19 | - | CASSITRDTGEKLFF
TRBJ2-1 | TRBV7-9 | - | CASTLGQGAYNEQFF
TRBJ1-2 | TRBV25-1 | - | CASSEPGRAYGYTF
TRBJ2-5 | TRBV19 | - | CASSIGRGEETQYF
TRBJ1-2 | TRBV5-6 | - | CASSFGTGPYGYTF
TRBJ1-2 | TRBV6-6 | - | CASSRGEVYGYTF